These T cell receptor beta chains were read from a single sample in a study of blood T cell repertoires in COVID-19. Sequenced by immunoSEQ multiplex PCR; TCRdb stores in-frame clones only, minus some. This table holds tens of thousands of clones, more than 75% found once. The sequenced sample consisted of peripheral blood. The receptors shown here come from a human donor in a cohort sampled during active COVID-19. Both conserved end residues are part of each CDR3. D genes are given only for firm matches. A clone size is listed for some rows: how often the clone was seen (once, few, many), or a class if it is expanded.

clone size: -; D gene: TRBD2; J gene: TRBJ2-1; V gene: TRBV11-2; CDR3 protein: CASSLASLGSGGDEQFF; CDR3 DNA: TGTGCCAGCAGCTTAGCCTCCTTGGGGAGCGGGGGCGATGAGCAGTTCTTC
clone size: medium-sized; D gene: TRBD1; J gene: TRBJ2-1; V gene: TRBV7-6; CDR3 protein: CASSLLNPGTGDNNEQFF; CDR3 DNA: TGTGCCAGCAGCCTTCTAAACCCCGGGACAGGGGACAACAATGAGCAGTTCTTC
clone size: -; D gene: -; J gene: TRBJ1-5; V gene: TRBV6-5; CDR3 protein: CASRQGNQPQHF; CDR3 DNA: TGTGCCAGCAGACAGGGCAATCAGCCCCAGCATTTT
clone size: once; D gene: TRBD2; J gene: TRBJ2-7; V gene: TRBV7-9; CDR3 protein: CASSWGAGGASSYEQYF; CDR3 DNA: TGTGCCAGCAGCTGGGGGGCCGGGGGGGCCAGCTCCTACGAGCAGTACTTC
clone size: -; D gene: -; J gene: TRBJ2-7; V gene: TRBV28; CDR3 protein: CASSLGSAGRVEQYF; CDR3 DNA: TGTGCCAGCAGTTTAGGATCGGCGGGTCGGGTCGAGCAGTACTTC
clone size: -; D gene: TRBD2; J gene: TRBJ2-7; V gene: TRBV19; CDR3 protein: CASSIVTSGSDEQYF; CDR3 DNA: TGTGCCAGTAGTATAGTGACTAGCGGGTCAGACGAGCAGTACTTC
clone size: -; D gene: -; J gene: TRBJ1-1; V gene: TRBV9; CDR3 protein: CASSLQTGMNTEAFF; CDR3 DNA: TGTGCCAGCAGCCTCCAGACGGGGATGAACACTGAAGCTTTCTTT
clone size: -; D gene: TRBD1; J gene: TRBJ1-2; V gene: TRBV6-5; CDR3 protein: CASSYGDRGLNGYTF; CDR3 DNA: TGTGCCAGCAGTTACGGGGACAGGGGGCTCAATGGCTACACCTTC
clone size: -; D gene: -; J gene: TRBJ2-3; V gene: TRBV5-4; CDR3 protein: CASSFGGSTDTQYF; CDR3 DNA: TGTGCCAGCAGCTTCGGGGGTAGCACAGATACGCAGTATTTT
clone size: -; D gene: TRBD1; J gene: TRBJ2-7; V gene: TRBV5-1; CDR3 protein: CASRLLPGQDLGKQYF; CDR3 DNA: TGCGCCAGCAGACTCCTGCCGGGACAGGATTTAGGGAAGCAGTACTTC
clone size: once; D gene: TRBD1; J gene: TRBJ2-2; V gene: TRBV11-2; CDR3 protein: CASSFRTGGRTGELFF; CDR3 DNA: TGTGCCAGCAGCTTCCGGACAGGGGGTAGGACCGGGGAGCTGTTTTTT
clone size: -; D gene: TRBD2; J gene: TRBJ2-5; V gene: TRBV29-1; CDR3 protein: CSADPGTSGETQYF; CDR3 DNA: TGCAGCGCCGACCCCGGGACTAGCGGAGAGACCCAGTACTTC
clone size: once; D gene: -; J gene: TRBJ1-4; V gene: TRBV4-1; CDR3 protein: CASSHDSSREKLFF; CDR3 DNA: TGCGCCAGCAGCCACGACAGCTCACGGGAAAAACTGTTTTTT
clone size: -; D gene: -; J gene: TRBJ1-5; V gene: TRBV15; CDR3 protein: CATSRDDGGPQHF; CDR3 DNA: TGTGCCACCAGCAGAGACGACGGGGGGCCCCAGCATTTT
clone size: few; D gene: -; J gene: TRBJ2-7; V gene: TRBV5-6; CDR3 protein: CASSLGSSSYEQYF; CDR3 DNA: TGTGCCAGCAGCTTGGGATCTAGCTCCTACGAGCAGTACTTC
clone size: -; D gene: -; J gene: TRBJ1-5; V gene: TRBV10-3; CDR3 protein: CAISGSAGGFSNQPQHF; CDR3 DNA: TGTGCCATCAGTGGAAGCGCAGGCGGGTTTAGCAATCAGCCCCAGCATTTT
clone size: few; D gene: -; J gene: TRBJ1-1; V gene: TRBV9; CDR3 protein: CASTELNTEAFF; CDR3 DNA: TGTGCCAGCACCGAGCTGAACACTGAAGCTTTCTTT
clone size: -; D gene: -; J gene: TRBJ2-5; V gene: TRBV5-6; CDR3 protein: CASSLAGRETQYF; CDR3 DNA: TGTGCCAGCAGCTTGGCGGGGAGAGAGACCCAGTACTTC
clone size: -; D gene: TRBD2; J gene: TRBJ2-5; V gene: TRBV3-1/TRBV3-2; CDR3 protein: CASSQGGAGIAGTQYF; CDR3 DNA: TGTGCCAGCAGCCAAGGGGGAGCGGGGATCGCGGGGACCCAGTACTTC
clone size: -; D gene: -; J gene: TRBJ2-1; V gene: TRBV7-9; CDR3 protein: CASSYSFFYNEQFF; CDR3 DNA: TGTGCCAGCAGCTACAGCTTTTTCTACAATGAGCAGTTCTTC
clone size: -; D gene: -; J gene: TRBJ1-2; V gene: TRBV12-3/TRBV12-4; CDR3 protein: CASSSTNYGYTF; CDR3 DNA: TGTGCCAGCAGTTCAACTAACTATGGCTACACCTTC
clone size: -; D gene: TRBD2; J gene: TRBJ2-7; V gene: TRBV5-1; CDR3 protein: CASSGTSGGYEQYF; CDR3 DNA: TGCGCCAGCAGCGGGACTAGCGGGGGATACGAGCAGTACTTC